This T cell receptor (beta chain) came from a study of shared clonotypes between healthy human individuals. The CDR3 sequence is 14 residues long. Germline V gene lookup returns CDR1 SGHTA and CDR2 FQGNSA. Trimming took 5 bases from V and 9 from J; bases not matched to a gene: 10. Across several immunoSEQ plates, the genomic DNA of each subset was split evenly. Sequencing was performed with immunoSEQ multiplex PCR; in TCRdb, only in-frame clones are kept and a portion is missing. Here the sample spans 300,000 to 400,000 clones, about 73% being singletons. The origin of this receptor is a man aged 25 to 40 in good health. The rearrangement joins TRBV7-2 to TRBJ2-1; TRBD2 matches 7 bases. The sequenced material came from memory CD4+ T cells sorted from blood. This sample's subset: CD45RA-negative fraction. The DNA for the CDR3 is TGTGCCAGCAGCCAAGGACTAGTTTGGTCTGAGCAGTTCTTC. The encoded protein is CASSQGLVWSEQFF. Full variable domain (missing parts from reference TRBV7-2 and TRBJ2-1): GAGVSQSPSNKVTEKGKDVELRCDPISGHTALYWYRQSLGQGLEFLIYFQGNSAPDKSGLPSDRFSAERTGGSVSTLTIQRTQQEDSAVYLCASSQGLVWSEQFFGPGTRLTVL.